These 5 T cell receptor beta chains share one sample of origin, sequenced in a study of cytomegalovirus exposure and HLA in healthy donors. 60 Vbeta and 13 Jbeta primers were used in PCR. Profiling relied on immunoSEQ multiplex PCR, and the TCRdb table lists in-frame clones only, not all of them. The table lists tens of thousands of clones, about three quarters of them singletons. Sequences were obtained from PBMCs. Every receptor here comes from a man aged 35-49 years in good health and CMV-seronegative.

The chain combines TRBV11-2 with TRBJ2-7, with 7 nucleotides matching TRBD1. The CDR3 totals 15 residues. Per germline, CDR1 SGHAT and CDR2 FQNNGV. V lost 3 bases, J lost 0 bases, and 5 bases stayed unmatched. The CDR3 here is CASSFFRGSSYEQYF. CDR3 sequence (DNA): TGTGCCAGCAGCTTCTTCAGGGGGAGCTCCTACGAGCAGTACTTC.

The chain is built from TRBV28 and TRBJ1-4, with 9 bases identical to TRBD1. The CDR3 has 15 residues. The J segment lost 7 bases and the V segment lost 6 bases, leaving 9 bases of the junction unmatched. The germline CDR1 and CDR2 sequences are MDHEN and SYDVKM. Here the CDR3 DNA reads TGTGCCAGCAGACGCTCGACAGGGGGAGGTGAAAAACTGTTTTTT. Translated: CASRRSTGGGEKLFF.

The chain carries TRBV4-1 and TRBJ2-1; tentative D call: TRBD1 (5 bases). Germline loops: CDR1 MGHRA, CDR2 YSYEKL. V gave up 0 bases and J gave up 0 bases, with 21 bases separating them. The CDR3 loop spans 20 amino acids. As DNA, the CDR3 is TGCGCCAGCAGCCAAGAGATGACAACAGGCTACCTAAGCTCCTACAATGAGCAGTTCTTC. It yields the protein CASSQEMTTGYLSSYNEQFF.

The chain couples TRBV7-6 to TRBJ1-2; TRBD1 might be the D (5 bases). From germline, CDR1 is SGHVS and CDR2 FNYEAQ. The germline V and J ends were trimmed by 0 bases and 8 bases, with 19 bases remaining between them. The CDR3 length is 16 residues. CDR3 DNA: TGTGCCAGCAGCTTAGCAGGGACCGCTTACGGGGGGGGCTACACCTTC. The encoded protein is CASSLAGTAYGGGYTF.

The chain has TRBV11-2 and TRBJ2-7, with 9 bases fitting TRBD2. The CDR3 extends over 14 amino acids. The trim removed 3 bases at V and 3 bases at J, leaving 3 bases unmatched. Germline V gene lookup returns CDR1 SGHAT and CDR2 FQNNGV. This chain's CDR3 is CASSFRLADYEQYF. The CDR3 DNA is TGTGCCAGCAGCTTTAGACTAGCGGACTACGAGCAGTACTTC.